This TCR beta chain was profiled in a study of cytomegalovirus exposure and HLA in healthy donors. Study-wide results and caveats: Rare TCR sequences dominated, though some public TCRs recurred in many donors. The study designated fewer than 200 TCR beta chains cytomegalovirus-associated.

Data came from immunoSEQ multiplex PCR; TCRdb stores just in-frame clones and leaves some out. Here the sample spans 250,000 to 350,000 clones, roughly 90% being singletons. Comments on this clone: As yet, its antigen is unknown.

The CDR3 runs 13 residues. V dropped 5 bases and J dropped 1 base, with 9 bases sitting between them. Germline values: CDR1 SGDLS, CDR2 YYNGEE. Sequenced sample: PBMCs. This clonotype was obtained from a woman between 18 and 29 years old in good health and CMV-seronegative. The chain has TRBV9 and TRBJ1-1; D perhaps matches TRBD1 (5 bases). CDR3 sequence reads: CASSYDRNTEAFF. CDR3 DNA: TGTGCCAGCAGTTACGACAGGAACACTGAAGCTTTCTTT.